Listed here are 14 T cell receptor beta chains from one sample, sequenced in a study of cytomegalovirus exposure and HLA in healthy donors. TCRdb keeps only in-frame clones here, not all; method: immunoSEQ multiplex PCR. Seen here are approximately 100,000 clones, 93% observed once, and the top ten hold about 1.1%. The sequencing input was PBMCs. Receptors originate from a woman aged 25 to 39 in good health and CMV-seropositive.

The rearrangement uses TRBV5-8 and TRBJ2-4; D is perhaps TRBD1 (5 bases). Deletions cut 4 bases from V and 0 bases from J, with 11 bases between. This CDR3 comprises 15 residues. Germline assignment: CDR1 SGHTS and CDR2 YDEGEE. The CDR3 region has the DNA TGTGCCAGCAGCCCTGGACATTTAGCCAAAAACATTCAGTACTTC. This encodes CASSPGHLAKNIQYF. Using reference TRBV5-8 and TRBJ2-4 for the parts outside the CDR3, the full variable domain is EAGVTQSPTHLIKTRGQQATLRCSPISGHTSVYWYQQALGLGLQFLLWYDEGEERNRGNFPPRFSGRQFPNYSSELNVNALELEDSALYLCASSPGHLAKNIQYFGAGTRLSVL.

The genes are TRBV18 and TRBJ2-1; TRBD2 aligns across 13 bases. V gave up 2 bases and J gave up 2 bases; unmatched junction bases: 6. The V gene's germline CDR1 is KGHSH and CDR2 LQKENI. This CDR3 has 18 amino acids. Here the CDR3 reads CASSPVLAGGPAYNEQFF. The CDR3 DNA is TGTGCCAGCTCACCAGTACTAGCGGGAGGGCCGGCCTACAATGAGCAGTTCTTC.

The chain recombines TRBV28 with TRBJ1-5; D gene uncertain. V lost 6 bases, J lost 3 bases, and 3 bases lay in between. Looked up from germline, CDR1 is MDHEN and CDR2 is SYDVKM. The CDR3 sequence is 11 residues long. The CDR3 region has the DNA TGTGCCAGCAGCGTCAATCAGCCCCAGCATTTT. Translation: CASSVNQPQHF.

CDR3 DNA: TGTGCCAGCAGTACAGGGATGGGAAACACCATATATTTT. Translating gives CASSTGMGNTIYF. The rearrangement uses TRBV2 and TRBJ1-3, with D perhaps matching TRBD1 (6 bases). CDR1 SNHLY and CDR2 FYNNEI come from the germline V gene. Trimming cost V 5 bases and J 4 bases, with 9 bases left between them. This CDR3 has 13 residues.

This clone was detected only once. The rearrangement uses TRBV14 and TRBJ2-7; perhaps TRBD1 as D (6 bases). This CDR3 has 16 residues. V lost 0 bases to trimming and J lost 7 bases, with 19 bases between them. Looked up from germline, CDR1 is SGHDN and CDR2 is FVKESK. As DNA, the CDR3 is TGTGCCAGCAGCCAAGATTTTGGCAGGGGAACAGGAGAGCAGTACTTC. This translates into CASSQDFGRGTGEQYF.

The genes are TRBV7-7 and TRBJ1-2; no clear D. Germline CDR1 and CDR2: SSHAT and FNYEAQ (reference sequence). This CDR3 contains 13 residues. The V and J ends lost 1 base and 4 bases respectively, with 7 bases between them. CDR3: CASSLGAFYGYTF. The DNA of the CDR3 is TGTGCCAGCAGCTTAGGGGCCTTCTATGGCTACACCTTC. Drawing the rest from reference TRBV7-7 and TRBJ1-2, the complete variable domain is GAGVSQSPRYKVTKRGQDVTLRCDPISSHATLYWYQQALGQGPEFLTYFNYEAQPDKSGLPSDRFSAERPEGSISTLTIQRTEQRDSAMYRCASSLGAFYGYTFGSGTRLTVV.

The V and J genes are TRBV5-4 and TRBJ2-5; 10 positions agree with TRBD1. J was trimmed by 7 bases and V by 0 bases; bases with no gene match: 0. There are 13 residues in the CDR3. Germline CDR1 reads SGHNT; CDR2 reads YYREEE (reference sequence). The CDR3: CASSLGTGGTQYF. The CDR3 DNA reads TGTGCCAGCAGCTTGGGGACAGGGGGGACCCAGTACTTC.

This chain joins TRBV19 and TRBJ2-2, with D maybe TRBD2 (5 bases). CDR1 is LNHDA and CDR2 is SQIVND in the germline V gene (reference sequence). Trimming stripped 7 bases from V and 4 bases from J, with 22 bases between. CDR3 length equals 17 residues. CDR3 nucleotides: TGTGCCAGTATACCGGGGATTTGCGGGCGCGGCACCGGGGAGCTGTTTTTT. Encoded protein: CASIPGICGRGTGELFF.

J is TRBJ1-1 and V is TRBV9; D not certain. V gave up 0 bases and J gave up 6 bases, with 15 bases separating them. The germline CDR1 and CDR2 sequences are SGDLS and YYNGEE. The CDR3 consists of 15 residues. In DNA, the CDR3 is TGTGCCAGCAGCGTAGGAGGGAATCATTTCGCTGAAGCTTTCTTT. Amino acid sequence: CASSVGGNHFAEAFF.

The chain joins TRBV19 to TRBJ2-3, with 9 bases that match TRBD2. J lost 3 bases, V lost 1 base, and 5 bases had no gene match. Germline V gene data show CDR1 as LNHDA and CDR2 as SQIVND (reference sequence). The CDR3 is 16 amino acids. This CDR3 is CASSIGGRAGTDTQYF. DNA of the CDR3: TGTGCCAGTAGTATAGGCGGGAGGGCAGGGACAGATACGCAGTATTTT. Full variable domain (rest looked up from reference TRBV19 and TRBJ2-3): DGGITQSPKYLFRKEGQNVTLSCEQNLNHDAMYWYRQDPGQGLRLIYYSQIVNDFQKGDIAEGYSVSREKKESFPLTVTSAQKNPTAFYLCASSIGGRAGTDTQYFGPGTRLTVL.

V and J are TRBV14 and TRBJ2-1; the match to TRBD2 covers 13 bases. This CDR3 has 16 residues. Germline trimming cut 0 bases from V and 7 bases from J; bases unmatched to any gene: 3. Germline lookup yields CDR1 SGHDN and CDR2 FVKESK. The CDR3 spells CASSQDLGLAGNEQFF. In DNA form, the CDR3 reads TGTGCCAGCAGCCAAGATCTGGGACTAGCGGGAAATGAGCAGTTCTTC.

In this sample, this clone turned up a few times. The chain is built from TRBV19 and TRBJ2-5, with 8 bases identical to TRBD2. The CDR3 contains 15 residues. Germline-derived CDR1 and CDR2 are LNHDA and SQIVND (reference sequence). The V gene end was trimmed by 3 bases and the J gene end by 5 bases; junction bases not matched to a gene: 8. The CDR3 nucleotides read TGTGCCAGTAGTATTGGCGGGAGGCGATGGGAGACCCAGTACTTC. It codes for CASSIGGRRWETQYF.

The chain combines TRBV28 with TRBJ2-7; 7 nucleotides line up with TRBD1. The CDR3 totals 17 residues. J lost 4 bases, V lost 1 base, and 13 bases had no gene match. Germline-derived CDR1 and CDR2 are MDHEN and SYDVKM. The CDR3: CASSLSGLNRGAYEQYF. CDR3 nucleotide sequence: TGTGCCAGCAGTTTATCCGGCCTAAACAGGGGCGCTTACGAGCAGTACTTC. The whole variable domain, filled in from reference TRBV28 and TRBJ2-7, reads DVKVTQSSRYLVKRTGEKVFLECVQDMDHENMFWYRQDPGLGLRLIYFSYDVKMKEKGDIPEGYSVSREKKERFSLILESASTNQTSMYLCASSLSGLNRGAYEQYFGPGTRLTVT.

In DNA form, the CDR3 reads TGTGCCATCAAAAGGGACAGTATGGATGAGCAGTTCTTC. As protein: CAIKRDSMDEQFF. The chain carries TRBV10-3 and TRBJ2-1; TRBD1 aligns across 7 bases. Losses at the gene ends were 7 bases for V and 8 bases for J; bases not matched to a gene: 8. The CDR3 consists of 13 residues. Germline values: CDR1 ENHRY, CDR2 SYGVKD.